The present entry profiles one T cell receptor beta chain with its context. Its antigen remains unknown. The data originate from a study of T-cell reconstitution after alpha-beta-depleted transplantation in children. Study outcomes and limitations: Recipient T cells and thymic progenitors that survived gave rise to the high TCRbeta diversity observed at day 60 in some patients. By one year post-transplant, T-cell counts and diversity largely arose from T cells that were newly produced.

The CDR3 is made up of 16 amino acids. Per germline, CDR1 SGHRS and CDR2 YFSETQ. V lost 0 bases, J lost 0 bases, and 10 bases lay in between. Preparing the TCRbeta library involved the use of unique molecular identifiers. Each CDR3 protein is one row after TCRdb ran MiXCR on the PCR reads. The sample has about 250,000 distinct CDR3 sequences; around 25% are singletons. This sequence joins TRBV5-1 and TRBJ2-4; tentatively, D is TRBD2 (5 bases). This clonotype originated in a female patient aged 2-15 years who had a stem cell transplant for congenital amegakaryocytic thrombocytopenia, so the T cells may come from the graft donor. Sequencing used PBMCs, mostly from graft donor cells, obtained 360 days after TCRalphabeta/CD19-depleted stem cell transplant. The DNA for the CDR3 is TGCGCCAGCAGCTTGGTTTCGGGGATAGCCAAAAACATTCAGTACTTC. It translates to CASSLVSGIAKNIQYF.